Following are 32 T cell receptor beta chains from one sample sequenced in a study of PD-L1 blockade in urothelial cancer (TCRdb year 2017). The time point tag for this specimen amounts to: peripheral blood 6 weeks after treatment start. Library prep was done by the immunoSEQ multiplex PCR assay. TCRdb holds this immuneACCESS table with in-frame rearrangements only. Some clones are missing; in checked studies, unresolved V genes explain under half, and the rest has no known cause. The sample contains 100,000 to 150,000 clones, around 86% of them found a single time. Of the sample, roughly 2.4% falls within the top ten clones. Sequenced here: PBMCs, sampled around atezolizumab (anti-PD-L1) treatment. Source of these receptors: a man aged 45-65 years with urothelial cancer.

CDR3 bases: TGTGCCAGTAGGAGTGGGACTAGCGGGAGGGTAAGATTAGATGAGCAGTTCTTC. Encoded protein: CASRSGTSGRVRLDEQFF. The genes are TRBV19 and TRBJ2-1, with 16 nucleotides matching TRBD2. The CDR3 covers 18 residues. Trimming took 6 bases from V and 8 from J; bases not matched to a gene: 13. Germline CDR1 LNHDA, CDR2 SQIVND (reference sequence).

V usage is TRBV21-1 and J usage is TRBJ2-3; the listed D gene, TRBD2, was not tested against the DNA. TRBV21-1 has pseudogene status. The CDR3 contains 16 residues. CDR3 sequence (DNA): TGTGCCAGCAGCAGGGGGGGCGGGAGTGACACAGATACGCAGTATTTT. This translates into CASSRGGGSDTDTQYF.

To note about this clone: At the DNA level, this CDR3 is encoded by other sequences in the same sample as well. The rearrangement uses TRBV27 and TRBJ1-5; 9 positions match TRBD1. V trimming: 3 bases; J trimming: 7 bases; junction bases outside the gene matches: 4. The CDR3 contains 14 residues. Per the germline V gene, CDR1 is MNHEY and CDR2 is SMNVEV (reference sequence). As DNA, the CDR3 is TGTGCCAGCAGTTTCCGGACAGGGGAACAGCCCCAGCATTTT. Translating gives CASSFRTGEQPQHF.

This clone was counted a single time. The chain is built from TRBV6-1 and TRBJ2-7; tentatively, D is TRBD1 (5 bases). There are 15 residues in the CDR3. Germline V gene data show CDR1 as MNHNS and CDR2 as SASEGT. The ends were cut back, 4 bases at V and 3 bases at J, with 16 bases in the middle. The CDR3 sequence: CASSASGRASYEQYF. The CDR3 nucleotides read TGTGCCAGCAGTGCTAGTGGCAGGGCTAGCTACGAGCAGTACTTC.

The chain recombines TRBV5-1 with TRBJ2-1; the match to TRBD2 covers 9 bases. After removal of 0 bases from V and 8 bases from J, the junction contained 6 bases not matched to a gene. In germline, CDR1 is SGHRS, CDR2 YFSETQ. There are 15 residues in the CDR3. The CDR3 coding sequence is TGCGCCAGCAGCTTGGTGAATAGCGGGGGTGATGAGCAGTTCTTC. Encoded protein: CASSLVNSGGDEQFF.

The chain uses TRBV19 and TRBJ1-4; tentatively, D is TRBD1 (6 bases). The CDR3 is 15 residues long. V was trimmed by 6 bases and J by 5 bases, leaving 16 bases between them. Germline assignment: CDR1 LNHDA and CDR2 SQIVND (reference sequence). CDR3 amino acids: CASRGGPGRNEKLFF. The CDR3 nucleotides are TGTGCCAGTAGGGGGGGGCCAGGGAGGAATGAAAAACTGTTTTTT.

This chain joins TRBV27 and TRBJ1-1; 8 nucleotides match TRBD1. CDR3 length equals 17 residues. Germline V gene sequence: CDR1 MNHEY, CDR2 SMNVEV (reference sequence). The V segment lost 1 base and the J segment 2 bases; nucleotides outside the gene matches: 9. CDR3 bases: TGTGCCAGCAGTTTATTTGGCGGGACAGGTCTTAACACTGAAGCTTTCTTT. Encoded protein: CASSLFGGTGLNTEAFF.

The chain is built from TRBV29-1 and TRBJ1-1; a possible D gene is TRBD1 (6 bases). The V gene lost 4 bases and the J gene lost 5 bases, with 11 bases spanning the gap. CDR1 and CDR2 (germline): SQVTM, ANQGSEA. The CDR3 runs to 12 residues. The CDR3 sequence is CSVGWGPTEAFF. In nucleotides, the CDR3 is TGCAGCGTTGGTTGGGGGCCGACTGAAGCTTTCTTT.

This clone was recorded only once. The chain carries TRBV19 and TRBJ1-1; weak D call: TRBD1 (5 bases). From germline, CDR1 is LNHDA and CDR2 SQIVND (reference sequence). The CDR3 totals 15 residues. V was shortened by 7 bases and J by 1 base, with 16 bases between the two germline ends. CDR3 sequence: CASIGPGGRNTEAFF. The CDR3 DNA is TGTGCCAGTATTGGCCCCGGGGGTAGGAACACTGAAGCTTTCTTT. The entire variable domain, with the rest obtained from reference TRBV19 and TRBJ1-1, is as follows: DGGITQSPKYLFRKEGQNVTLSCEQNLNHDAMYWYRQDPGQGLRLIYYSQIVNDFQKGDIAEGYSVSREKKESFPLTVTSAQKNPTAFYLCASIGPGGRNTEAFFGQGTRLTVV.

The CDR3 region is CASSLPGTGDRGEQFF. CDR3 DNA sequence: TGTGCCAGCAGCTTGCCGGGGACAGGGGATCGGGGTGAGCAGTTCTTC. The chain couples TRBV5-8 to TRBJ2-1, with TRBD1 identical over 10 bases. The length of the CDR3 is 16 residues. Germline lookup yields CDR1 SGHTS and CDR2 YDEGEE. The junction had 10 bases not matched to a gene; V was cut back by 1 base and J by 9 bases.

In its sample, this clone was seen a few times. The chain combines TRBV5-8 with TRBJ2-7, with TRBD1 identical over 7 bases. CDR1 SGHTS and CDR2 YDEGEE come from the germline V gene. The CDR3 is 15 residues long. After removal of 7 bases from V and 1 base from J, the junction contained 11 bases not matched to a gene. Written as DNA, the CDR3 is TGTGCCAGCGGCATCCGGGACAGCCGTTCCTACGAGCAGTACTTC. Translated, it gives CASGIRDSRSYEQYF. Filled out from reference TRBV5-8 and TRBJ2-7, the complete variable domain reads EAGVTQSPTHLIKTRGQQATLRCSPISGHTSVYWYQQALGLGLQFLLWYDEGEERNRGNFPPRFSGRQFPNYSSELNVNALELEDSALYLCASGIRDSRSYEQYFGPGTRLTVT.

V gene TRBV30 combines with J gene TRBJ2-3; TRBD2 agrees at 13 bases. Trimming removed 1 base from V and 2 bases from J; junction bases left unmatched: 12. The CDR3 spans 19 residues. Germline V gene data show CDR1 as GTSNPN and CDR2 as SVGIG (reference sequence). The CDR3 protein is CAWSGRLAGGIHYTDTQYF. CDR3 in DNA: TGTGCCTGGAGTGGGAGACTAGCGGGAGGAATCCATTACACAGATACGCAGTATTTT. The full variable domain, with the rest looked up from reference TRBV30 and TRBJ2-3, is SQTIHQWPATLVQPVGSPLSLECTVEGTSNPNLYWYRQAAGRGLQLLFYSVGIGQISSEVPQNLSASRPQDRQFILSSKKLLLSDSGFYLCAWSGRLAGGIHYTDTQYFGPGTRLTVL.

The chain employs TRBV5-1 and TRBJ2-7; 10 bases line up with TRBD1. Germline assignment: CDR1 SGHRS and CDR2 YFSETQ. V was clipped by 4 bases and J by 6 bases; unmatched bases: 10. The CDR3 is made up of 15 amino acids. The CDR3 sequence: CASSRSTGTGVEQYF. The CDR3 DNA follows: TGCGCCAGCAGCCGCAGCACCGGGACAGGGGTCGAGCAGTACTTC. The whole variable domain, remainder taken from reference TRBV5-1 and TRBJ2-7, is KAGVTQTPRYLIKTRGQQVTLSCSPISGHRSVSWYQQTPGQGLQFLFEYFSETQRNKGNFPGRFSGRQFSNSRSEMNVSTLELGDSALYLCASSRSTGTGVEQYFGPGTRLTVT.

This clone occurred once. The CDR3 loop is CASSGKGIYGYTF. The CDR3 DNA follows: TGCGCCAGCAGTGGAAAGGGGATCTATGGCTACACCTTC. The chain uses TRBV10-2 and TRBJ1-2; a weak D match, TRBD1 (5 bases). The CDR3 covers 13 residues. V lost 4 bases and J lost 4, with 10 bases in between. CDR1 is WSHSY, CDR2 SAAADI, per germline.

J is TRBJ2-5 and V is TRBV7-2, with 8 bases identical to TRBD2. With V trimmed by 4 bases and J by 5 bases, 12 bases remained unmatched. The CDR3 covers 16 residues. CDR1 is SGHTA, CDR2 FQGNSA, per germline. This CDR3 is CASSSAGGGRLETQYF. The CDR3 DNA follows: TGTGCCAGCAGCTCGGCGGGGGGCGGGAGATTGGAGACCCAGTACTTC.

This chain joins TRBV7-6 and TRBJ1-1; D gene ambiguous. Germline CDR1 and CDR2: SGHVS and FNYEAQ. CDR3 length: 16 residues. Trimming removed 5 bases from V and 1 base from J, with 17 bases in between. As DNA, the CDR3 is TGTGCCAGCAGCCTATTCTTGAAAGGAGGGAACACTGAAGCTTTCTTT. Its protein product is CASSLFLKGGNTEAFF.

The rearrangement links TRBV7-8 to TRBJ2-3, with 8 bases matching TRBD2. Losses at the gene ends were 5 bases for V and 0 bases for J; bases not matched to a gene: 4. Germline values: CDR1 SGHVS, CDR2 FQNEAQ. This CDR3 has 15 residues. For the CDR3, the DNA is TGTGCCAGCAGCAAGCGGGAGAGGAGCACAGATACGCAGTATTTT. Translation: CASSKRERSTDTQYF. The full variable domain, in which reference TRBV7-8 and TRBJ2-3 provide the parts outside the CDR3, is GAGVSQSPRYKVAKRGQDVALRCDPISGHVSLFWYQQALGQGPEFLTYFQNEAQLDKSGLPSDRFFAERPEGSVSTLKIQRTQQEDSAVYLCASSKRERSTDTQYFGPGTRLTVL.

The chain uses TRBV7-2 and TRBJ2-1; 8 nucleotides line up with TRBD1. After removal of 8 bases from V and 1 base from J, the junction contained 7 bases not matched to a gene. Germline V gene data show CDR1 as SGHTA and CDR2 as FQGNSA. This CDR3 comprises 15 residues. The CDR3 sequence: CASRLQGASYNEQFF. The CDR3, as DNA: TGTGCCAGCCGTCTGCAGGGGGCGTCCTACAATGAGCAGTTCTTC.

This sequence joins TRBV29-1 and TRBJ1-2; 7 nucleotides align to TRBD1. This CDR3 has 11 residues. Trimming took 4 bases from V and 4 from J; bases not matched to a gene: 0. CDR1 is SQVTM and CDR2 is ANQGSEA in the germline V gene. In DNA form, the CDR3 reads TGCAGCGTTGCAGGGGGCTATGGCTACACCTTC. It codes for CSVAGGYGYTF.

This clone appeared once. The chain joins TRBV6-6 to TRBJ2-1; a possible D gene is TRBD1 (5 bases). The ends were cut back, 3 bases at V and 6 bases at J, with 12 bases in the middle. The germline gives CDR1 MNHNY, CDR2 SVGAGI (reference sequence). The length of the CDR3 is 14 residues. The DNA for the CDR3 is TGTGCCAGCAGTTATCCAGGGCAGGCCAATGAGCAGTTCTTC. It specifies CASSYPGQANEQFF.

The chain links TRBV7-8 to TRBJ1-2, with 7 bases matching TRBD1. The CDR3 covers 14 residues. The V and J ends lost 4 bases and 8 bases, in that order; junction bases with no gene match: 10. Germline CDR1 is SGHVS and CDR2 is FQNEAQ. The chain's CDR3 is CASSSRQGRRGYTF. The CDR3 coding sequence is TGTGCCAGCAGCTCCCGACAGGGTCGGAGAGGCTACACCTTC.

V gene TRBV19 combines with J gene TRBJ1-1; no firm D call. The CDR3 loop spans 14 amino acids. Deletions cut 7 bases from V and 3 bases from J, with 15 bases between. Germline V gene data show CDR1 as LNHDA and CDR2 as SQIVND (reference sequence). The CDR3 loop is CASKARGEYTEAFF. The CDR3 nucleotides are TGTGCCAGTAAGGCTCGTGGGGAGTACACTGAAGCTTTCTTT.

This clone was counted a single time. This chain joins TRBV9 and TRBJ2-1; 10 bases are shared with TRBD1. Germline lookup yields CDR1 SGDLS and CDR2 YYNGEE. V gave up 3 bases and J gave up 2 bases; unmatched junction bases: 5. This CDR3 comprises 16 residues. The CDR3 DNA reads TGTGCCAGCAGCGACCCCGGACAGGGGGCCTACAATGAGCAGTTCTTC. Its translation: CASSDPGQGAYNEQFF.

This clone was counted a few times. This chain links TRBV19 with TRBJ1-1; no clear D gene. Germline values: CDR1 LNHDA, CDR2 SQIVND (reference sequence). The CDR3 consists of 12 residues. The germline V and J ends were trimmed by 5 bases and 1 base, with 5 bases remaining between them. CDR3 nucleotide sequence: TGTGCCAGTAGTCCGTCGAACACTGAAGCTTTCTTT. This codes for CASSPSNTEAFF.

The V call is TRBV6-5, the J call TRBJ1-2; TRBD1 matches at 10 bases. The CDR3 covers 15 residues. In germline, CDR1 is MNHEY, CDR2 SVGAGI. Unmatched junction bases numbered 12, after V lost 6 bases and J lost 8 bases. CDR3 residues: CASRNPRDRGYGYTF. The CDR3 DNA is TGTGCCAGCAGGAACCCCCGGGACAGGGGTTACGGCTACACCTTC.

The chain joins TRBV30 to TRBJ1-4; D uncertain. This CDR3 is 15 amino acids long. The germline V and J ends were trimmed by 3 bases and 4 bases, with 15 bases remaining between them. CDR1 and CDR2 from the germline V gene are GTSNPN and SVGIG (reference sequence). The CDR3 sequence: CAWSHKGGVNEKLFF. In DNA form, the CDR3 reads TGTGCCTGGAGCCACAAGGGAGGAGTTAATGAAAAACTGTTTTTT.

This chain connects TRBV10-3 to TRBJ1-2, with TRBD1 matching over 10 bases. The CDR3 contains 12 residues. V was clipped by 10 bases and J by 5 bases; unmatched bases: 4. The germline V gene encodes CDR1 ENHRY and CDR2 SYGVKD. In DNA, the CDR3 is TGTGCCAGCGGGGACAGGGGATATGGCTACACCTTC. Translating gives CASGDRGYGYTF.

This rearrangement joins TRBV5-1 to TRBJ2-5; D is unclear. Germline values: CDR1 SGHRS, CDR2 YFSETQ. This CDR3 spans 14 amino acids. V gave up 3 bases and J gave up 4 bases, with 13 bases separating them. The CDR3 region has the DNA TGCGCCAGCAGCTGGGCGTCCACAAGAGAGACCCAGTACTTC. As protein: CASSWASTRETQYF.

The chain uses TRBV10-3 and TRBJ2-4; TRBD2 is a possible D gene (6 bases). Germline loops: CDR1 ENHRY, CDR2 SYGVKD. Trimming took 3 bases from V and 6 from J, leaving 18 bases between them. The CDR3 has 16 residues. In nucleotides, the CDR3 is TGTGCCATCAGTGACCGCGAAGCGGGTTCCTTAAACATTCAGTACTTC. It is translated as CAISDREAGSLNIQYF.

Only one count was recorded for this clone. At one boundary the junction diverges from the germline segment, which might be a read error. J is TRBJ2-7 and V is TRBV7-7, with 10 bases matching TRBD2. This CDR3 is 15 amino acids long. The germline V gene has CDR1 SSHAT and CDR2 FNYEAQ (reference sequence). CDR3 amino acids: CASSLGTSGNYEQYF. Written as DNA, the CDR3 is TGTGCTAGCAGCTTAGGAACTAGCGGGAACTACGAGCAGTACTTC.

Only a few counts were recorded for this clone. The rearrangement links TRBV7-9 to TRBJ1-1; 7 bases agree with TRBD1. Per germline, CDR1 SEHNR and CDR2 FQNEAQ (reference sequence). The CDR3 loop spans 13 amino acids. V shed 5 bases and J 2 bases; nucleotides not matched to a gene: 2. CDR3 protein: CASSDRVNTEAFF. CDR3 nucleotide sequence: TGTGCCAGCAGCGACAGGGTCAACACTGAAGCTTTCTTT.

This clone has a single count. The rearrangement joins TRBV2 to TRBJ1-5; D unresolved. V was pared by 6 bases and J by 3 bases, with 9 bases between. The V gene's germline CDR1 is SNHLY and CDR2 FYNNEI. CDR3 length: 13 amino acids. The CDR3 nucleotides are TGTGCCAGCAGCGGGGATGCCAATCAGCCCCAGCATTTT. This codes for CASSGDANQPQHF.